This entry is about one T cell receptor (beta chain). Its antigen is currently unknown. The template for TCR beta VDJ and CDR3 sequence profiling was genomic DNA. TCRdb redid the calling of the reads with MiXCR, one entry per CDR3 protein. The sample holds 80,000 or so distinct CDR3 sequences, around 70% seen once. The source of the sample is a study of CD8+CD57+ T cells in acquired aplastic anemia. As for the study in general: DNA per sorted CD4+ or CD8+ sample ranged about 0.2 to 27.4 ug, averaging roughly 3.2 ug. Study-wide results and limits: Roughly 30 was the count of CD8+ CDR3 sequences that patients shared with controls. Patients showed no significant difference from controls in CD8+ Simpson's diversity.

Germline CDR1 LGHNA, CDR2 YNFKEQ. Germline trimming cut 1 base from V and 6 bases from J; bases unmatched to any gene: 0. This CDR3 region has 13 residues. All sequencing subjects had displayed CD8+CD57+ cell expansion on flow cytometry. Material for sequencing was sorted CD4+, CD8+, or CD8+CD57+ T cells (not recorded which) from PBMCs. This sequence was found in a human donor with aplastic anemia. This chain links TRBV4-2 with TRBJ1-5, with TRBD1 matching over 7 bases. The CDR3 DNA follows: TGTGCCAGCAGCCAAGGGGACAGTCAGCCCCAGCATTTT. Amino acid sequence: CASSQGDSQPQHF.